One and the same sample provided the 15 T cell receptor beta chains below, sequenced in a study of blood T cells in healthy people across ages. Combining a sample-barcoded 5' primer with a J-beta primer mix, a second PCR ran for about 7 to 11 cycles. TCRdb ran MiXCR on the 5' RACE reads and lists one entry per CDR3 protein. Of approximately 810,000 distinct CDR3 sequences listed, 29% were seen once; the top ten hold roughly 17%. Sequencing was done on a sample of blood. All receptors come from a woman older than 75 in good health.

This clonotype was recorded at least ten times. V and J are TRBV27 and TRBJ1-2; 8 bases map to TRBD1. V dropped 0 bases and J dropped 8; count of bases not matched to a gene: 2. There are 13 residues in the CDR3. Germline V gene lookup returns CDR1 MNHEY and CDR2 SMNVEV (reference sequence). Here the CDR3 DNA reads TGTGCCAGCAGTTTATCAGGGACAGGCGGCTACACCTTC. Amino acids: CASSLSGTGGYTF.

There are many counts of this clonotype. The CDR3 here is CASSPETGGAYGYTF. In nucleotides, the CDR3 is TGTGCCAGCAGCCCAGAGACAGGGGGGGCCTATGGCTACACCTTC. The chain has TRBV7-2 and TRBJ1-2; 9 bases line up with TRBD1. The V segment lost 5 bases and the J segment 4 bases; nucleotides outside the gene matches: 8. The CDR3 extends over 15 amino acids. The germline gives CDR1 SGHTA, CDR2 FQGNSA.

This clonotype has ten or more counts. This chain connects TRBV4-3 to TRBJ2-7; 8 nucleotides match TRBD1. Germline assignment: CDR1 LGHNA and CDR2 YSLEER. The CDR3 extends over 19 amino acids. V gave up 2 bases and J gave up 3 bases; unmatched junction bases: 18. Written as DNA, the CDR3 is TGCGCCAGCAGCCAACAAATACCGACGGGACAGGCCAACAACTACGAGCAGTACTTC. Amino acids: CASSQQIPTGQANNYEQYF.

Worth noting for this clonotype: This may come from a read error, since a much larger clone is one base off. The CDR3 does not end in the conserved phenylalanine or tryptophan, so this is likely a read error. The chain couples TRBV6-6 to TRBJ1-6; possible D gene TRBD1, 5 bases. Germline V lookup: CDR1 MNHNY, CDR2 SVGAGI (reference sequence). The germline V and J ends were trimmed by 5 bases and 0 bases, with 11 bases remaining between them. This CDR3 is 16 amino acids long. The CDR3 sequence is CASSDVDSSYNSPLHV. CDR3 coding DNA: TGTGCCAGCAGTGACGTAGACAGCTCCTATAATTCACCCCTCCACGTT.

The genes are TRBV28 and TRBJ1-5; a possible D gene is TRBD1 (5 bases). Germline V gene sequence: CDR1 MDHEN, CDR2 SYDVKM. Trimming left V 8 bases short and J 0 bases short, with 11 bases between. The length of the CDR3 is 14 residues. The CDR3 DNA sequence: TGTGCCAGCGTTAAGGGGACTAGCAATCAGCCCCAGCATTTT. Protein sequence: CASVKGTSNQPQHF.

This clonotype was detected many times. The chain is built from TRBV12-1 and TRBJ2-6; the table assigns TRBD1, which was not confirmed against the DNA. TRBV12-1 is a listed pseudogene. The CDR3 is 19 amino acids. CDR3 amino acids: CASSFAVQGAGAGANVLTF. The CDR3 DNA reads as TGTGCCAGCAGCTTTGCGGTACAGGGGGCCGGGGCTGGGGCCAACGTCCTGACTTTC.

The genes are TRBV5-1 and TRBJ2-1; no reliable D call. Trimming took off 6 bases at V and 1 base at J, with 17 bases between the two ends. Germline assignment: CDR1 SGHRS and CDR2 YFSETQ. This CDR3 comprises 16 residues. The DNA of the CDR3 is TGCGCCAGCACGCCGACGCATCCTAAGTCCTACAATGAGCAGTTCTTC. Translated: CASTPTHPKSYNEQFF.

About this clonotype: The junction departs from germline at one end; a sequencing error may be responsible. The V gene is TRBV12-3 or TRBV12-4, the J gene TRBJ2-3; D is unclear. This CDR3 contains 15 residues. This CDR3 is CASSQYRVSADAQYF. CDR3 nucleotide sequence: TGTGCCAGCAGTCAATACAGAGTGAGCGCAGATGCGCAGTATTTT.

In this sample, this clonotype turned up many times. The chain recombines TRBV5-1 with TRBJ2-5; D not certain. CDR3 length: 15 residues. The germline V gene has CDR1 SGHRS and CDR2 YFSETQ. The ends were cut back, 3 bases at V and 1 base at J, with 13 bases in the middle. CDR3 coding DNA: TGCGCCAGCAGCTCGATCCAGCACATCCAAGAGACCCAGTACTTC. It codes for CASSSIQHIQETQYF.

A remark on this clonotype: A read error is possible here, since a much larger clone lies one base away. The rearrangement joins TRBV14 to TRBJ2-3; no reliable D call. Germline CDR1 SGHDN, CDR2 FVKESK. CDR3 size: 14 residues. Trimming took off 2 bases at V and 0 bases at J, with 6 bases between the two ends. The CDR3: CASSQWQSTDTQYF. The CDR3 nucleotides are TGTGCCAGCAGCCAATGGCAGAGCACAGATACGCAGTATTTT. Using reference TRBV14 and TRBJ2-3 for the parts outside the CDR3, the full variable domain is EAGVTQFPSHSVIEKGQTVTLRCDPISGHDNLYWYRRVMGKEIKFLLHFVKESKQDESGMPNNRFLAERTGGTYSTLKVQPAELEDSGVYFCASSQWQSTDTQYFGPGTRLTVL.

This chain joins TRBV21-1 and TRBJ1-1; TRBD1, the D gene given by the table, was not confirmed from the DNA. TRBV21-1 is an annotated pseudogene. The CDR3 consists of 21 residues. CDR3 loop: CAGSVSTGAARTPVSDTEAFF. DNA of the CDR3: TGTGCCGGCTCCGTTTCGACAGGGGCCGCTCGTACTCCCGTTTCGGACACTGAAGCTTTCTTT.

In the case of this clonotype: A much larger clone is a single base away; this may be a read error. V gene TRBV2 combines with J gene TRBJ2-5; TRBD1 matches at 10 bases. In germline, CDR1 is SNHLY, CDR2 FYNNEI. V was pared by 5 bases and J by 11 bases, with 20 bases of the junction left unmatched. This CDR3 spans 17 amino acids. The DNA for the CDR3 is TGTGCCAGCAGTCTACACGGCGGGGGACAGGGGAAACATGAGCAGTACTTC. It encodes CASSLHGGGQGKHEQYF.

This clonotype was detected a few times. The chain employs TRBV7-9 and TRBJ1-4; 9 nucleotides agree with TRBD1. Germline loops: CDR1 SEHNR, CDR2 FQNEAQ (reference sequence). The J segment lost 7 bases and the V segment lost 4 bases, leaving 13 bases of the junction unmatched. This CDR3 is 17 amino acids long. CDR3 coding DNA: TGTGCCAGCAGCTCGAACCCGGGACAGGGAATTAGTGAAAAACTGTTTTTT. Its protein product is CASSSNPGQGISEKLFF.

This sequence joins TRBV6-5 and TRBJ1-1, with unresolved D. Germline values: CDR1 MNHEY, CDR2 SVGAGI. V was cut by 5 bases and J by 0 bases, with 7 bases left in between. The CDR3 consists of 13 residues. CDR3 protein: CASSPVLNTEAFF. The DNA of the CDR3 is TGTGCCAGCAGTCCCGTATTGAACACTGAAGCTTTCTTT.

This clonotype occurred a few times. This sequence joins TRBV20-1 and TRBJ2-3; TRBD2 matches at 7 bases. The V and J ends lost 1 base and 3 bases, in that order; junction bases with no gene match: 7. Germline-derived CDR1 and CDR2 are DFQATT and SNEGSKA (reference sequence). The CDR3 spans 15 residues. The CDR3 reads CSARGASGKTDTQYF. CDR3 coding DNA: TGCAGTGCTAGAGGGGCTAGCGGAAAGACAGATACGCAGTATTTT.